The 8 T cell receptor beta chains below come from one sample, sequenced in a study of blood T cell repertoires in COVID-19. The repertoire was sequenced with immunoSEQ multiplex PCR; TCRdb's copy has only in-frame clones and lacks some. The sample carries 150,000 to 200,000 clones, approximately 80% recorded once. Sequences were obtained from peripheral blood. The source of these receptors is a woman aged 70-85 years with COVID-19, enrolled during active disease.

The chain links TRBV28 to TRBJ2-5; D possibly corresponds to TRBD2 (6 bases). The CDR3 covers 15 residues. Germline CDR1 MDHEN, CDR2 SYDVKM. With 3 bases removed from V and 7 bases from J, the gap between germline ends came to 18 bases. The CDR3 DNA sequence: TGTGCCAGCAGTTTTCGGCGGGGTAGGTCGGCGACCCAGTACTTC. Amino acid sequence: CASSFRRGRSATQYF.

The chain has TRBV3-1 (or the pseudogene TRBV3-2) and TRBJ2-5; D not certain. V lost 4 bases and J lost 5, with 17 bases in between. This CDR3 spans 15 amino acids. The germline V gene encodes CDR1 LGHDT and CDR2 YNNKEL (reference sequence). The CDR3 DNA is TGTGCCAGCAGCCCCACAATGACTCCGACGGAGACCCAGTACTTC. Translating gives CASSPTMTPTETQYF.

The CDR3 nucleotides read TGTGCCAGCAGCGCCGGGAATGAGCAGTTCTTC. It codes for CASSAGNEQFF. This sequence joins TRBV11-3 and TRBJ2-1; unclear D gene. Trimming took off 5 bases at V and 7 bases at J, with 6 bases between the two ends. CDR3 length: 11 amino acids. Germline CDR1 is SGHNT and CDR2 is YENEEA. Full variable domain (missing parts from reference TRBV11-3 and TRBJ2-1): EAGVVQSPRYKIIEKKQPVAFWCNPISGHNTLYWYLQNLGQGPELLIRYENEEAVDDSQLPKDRFSAERLKGVDSTLKIQPAELGDSAVYLCASSAGNEQFFGPGTRLTVL.

This rearrangement joins TRBV12-3 or TRBV12-4 to TRBJ2-2; 9 bases fit TRBD2. This CDR3 spans 13 amino acids. Germline trimming cut 5 bases from V and 5 bases from J; bases unmatched to any gene: 0. The CDR3 protein is CASSSGRTGELFF. In DNA form, the CDR3 reads TGTGCCAGCAGTAGCGGGAGGACCGGGGAGCTGTTTTTT.

This chain links TRBV19 with TRBJ2-5; 7 positions match TRBD2. CDR1 is LNHDA and CDR2 is SQIVND in the germline V gene (reference sequence). The V gene end was trimmed by 1 base and the J gene end by 6 bases; junction bases not matched to a gene: 2. CDR3 size: 13 residues. The CDR3 sequence is CASSIGLAKTQYF. CDR3 nucleotide sequence: TGTGCCAGTAGTATAGGACTAGCAAAGACCCAGTACTTC. Combining the CDR3 with reference TRBV19 and TRBJ2-5 gives the whole variable domain DGGITQSPKYLFRKEGQNVTLSCEQNLNHDAMYWYRQDPGQGLRLIYYSQIVNDFQKGDIAEGYSVSREKKESFPLTVTSAQKNPTAFYLCASSIGLAKTQYFGPGTRLLVL.

This chain connects TRBV6-5 to TRBJ2-5; 9 nucleotides align to TRBD1. The CDR3 is made up of 15 amino acids. CDR1 and CDR2 (germline): MNHEY, SVGAGI. The junction had 9 bases not matched to a gene; V was cut back by 5 bases and J by 5 bases. CDR3 region: CASSNNRGRRETQYF. The CDR3 DNA reads TGTGCCAGCAGTAATAACAGGGGGCGGCGGGAGACCCAGTACTTC.

This chain uses TRBV11-2 with TRBJ2-1; 8 bases match TRBD1. Germline V gives CDR1 SGHAT, CDR2 FQNNGV. This CDR3 comprises 15 residues. V dropped 4 bases and J dropped 5; count of bases not matched to a gene: 7. CDR3 in amino acids: CASSSGQVKHNEQFF. The CDR3, as DNA: TGTGCCAGCAGCTCGGGACAGGTAAAACACAATGAGCAGTTCTTC.

The sample holds one count of this clone. The chain carries TRBV7-2 and TRBJ2-5; D gene uncertain. V shed 1 base and J shed 5 bases, with 17 bases lying between them. CDR3 length: 16 residues. CDR1 is SGHTA and CDR2 is FQGNSA in the germline V gene. In DNA, the CDR3 is TGTGCCAGCAGCTTAGGCTCCTCCCACCGCGCGGAGACCCAGTACTTC. Translated, it gives CASSLGSSHRAETQYF.